These 28 T cell receptor beta chains were all obtained from the same sample, sequenced in a study of T cell responses to AZD1222 COVID-19 vaccine. Some clones are missing from TCRdb's copy, which holds only in-frame ones; the method was immunoSEQ multiplex PCR. Here the sample spans approximately 130,000 clones, around nine tenths being singletons. This specimen consisted of peripheral blood, obtained 28 days after the second dose of the MenACWY control vaccine. These receptors came from an adult who received the MenACWY meningococcal vaccine as a control.

The chain employs TRBV28 and TRBJ2-1, with 10 bases that match TRBD1. CDR1 MDHEN and CDR2 SYDVKM come from the germline V gene. CDR3 length: 17 amino acids. V dropped 3 bases and J dropped 5; count of bases not matched to a gene: 10. CDR3 sequence: CASSLRRDRGRDNEQFF. The CDR3 DNA reads TGTGCCAGCAGTTTGAGGAGGGACAGGGGTAGGGACAATGAGCAGTTCTTC. Full variable domain (rest looked up from reference TRBV28 and TRBJ2-1): DVKVTQSSRYLVKRTGEKVFLECVQDMDHENMFWYRQDPGLGLRLIYFSYDVKMKEKGDIPEGYSVSREKKERFSLILESASTNQTSMYLCASSLRRDRGRDNEQFFGPGTRLTVL.

The CDR3 reads CATSDWTGEYGYTF. DNA of the CDR3: TGTGCCACCAGTGATTGGACAGGCGAGTATGGCTACACCTTC. The chain uses TRBV24-1 and TRBJ1-2; 7 bases line up with TRBD1. V gave up 2 bases and J gave up 5 bases; unmatched junction bases: 4. CDR1 and CDR2 from the germline V gene are KGHDR and SFDVKD. The CDR3 runs to 14 residues.

The rearrangement joins TRBV9 to TRBJ2-3, with D tentatively TRBD2 (6 bases). This CDR3 spans 20 amino acids. Trimming removed 0 bases at V and 7 bases at J, with 30 bases between. Germline assignment: CDR1 SGDLS and CDR2 YYNGEE. The CDR3 DNA reads TGTGCCAGCAGCGTAGCCCCCCTAGAGGGAACGACTAGAGGGTATAATACGCAGTATTTT. Protein sequence: CASSVAPLEGTTRGYNTQYF.

The chain couples TRBV7-2 to TRBJ2-7; 7 nucleotides match TRBD1. The trim removed 2 bases at V and 2 bases at J, leaving 6 bases unmatched. Germline V gives CDR1 SGHTA, CDR2 FQGNSA. The CDR3 runs 15 residues. CDR3 bases: TGTGCCAGCAGCTTATCGACAGGGCCGGCCTACGAGCAGTACGTC. Translating gives CASSLSTGPAYEQYV.

There are many counts of this clone. The chain carries TRBV28 and TRBJ2-5; 7 positions match TRBD1. Trimming took 5 bases from V and 7 from J; bases not matched to a gene: 10. The germline CDR1 and CDR2 sequences are MDHEN and SYDVKM. The CDR3 spans 14 residues. CDR3: CASSQGQPVGTQYF. In DNA, the CDR3 is TGTGCCAGCAGTCAGGGACAGCCCGTCGGGACCCAGTACTTC.

The chain employs TRBV12-3 or TRBV12-4 and TRBJ2-1; no clear D. Trimming cost V 7 bases and J 6 bases, with 7 bases left between them. This CDR3 comprises 11 residues. CDR3 in DNA: TGTGCCAGCACCGGAAGCAATGAGCAGTTCTTC. Its translation: CASTGSNEQFF.

The chain joins TRBV10-3 to TRBJ2-1; tentatively, D is TRBD1 or TRBD2 (5 bases each). This CDR3 region has 15 residues. The germline V and J ends were trimmed by 0 bases and 4 bases, with 10 bases remaining between them. Germline-derived CDR1 and CDR2 are ENHRY and SYGVKD. CDR3 loop: CAISESTAEYNEQFF. Here the CDR3 DNA reads TGTGCCATCAGTGAGTCGACAGCGGAATACAATGAGCAGTTCTTC.

This clone was picked up one time. The V and J genes are TRBV7-6 and TRBJ2-1; D gene unclear. The CDR3 loop spans 12 amino acids. Trimming left V 2 bases short and J 9 bases short, with 8 bases between. The germline V gene has CDR1 SGHVS and CDR2 FNYEAQ. CDR3 bases: TGTGCCAGCAGCTTATCAGACGGTGAGCAGTTCTTC. Translation: CASSLSDGEQFF.

In DNA, the CDR3 is TGTGCCAGCAGCCTAAGGGGGATGTTCACAGATACGCAGTATTTT. Translated, it gives CASSLRGMFTDTQYF. The chain links TRBV11-2 to TRBJ2-3; D perhaps matches TRBD1 (6 bases). The V gene's germline CDR1 is SGHAT and CDR2 FQNNGV. This CDR3 has 15 residues. V lost 5 bases and J lost 2, with 14 bases in between. The full variable domain, with the rest looked up from reference TRBV11-2 and TRBJ2-3, is EAGVAQSPRYKIIEKRQSVAFWCNPISGHATLYWYQQILGQGPKLLIQFQNNGVVDDSQLPKDRFSAERLKGVDSTLKIQPAKLEDSAVYLCASSLRGMFTDTQYFGPGTRLTVL.

The chain combines TRBV6-4 with TRBJ1-2; no reliable D call. The V end was cut by 4 bases, the J end by 1 base, with 7 bases between. Germline V CDR1 and CDR2: MRHNA, SNTAGT. This CDR3 comprises 13 residues. CDR3 protein: CASSGTGNYGYTF. The CDR3 DNA sequence: TGTGCCAGCAGTGGGACCGGTAACTATGGCTACACCTTC.

V gene TRBV6-4 combines with J gene TRBJ2-1; 8 bases are shared with TRBD2. Germline values: CDR1 MRHNA, CDR2 SNTAGT. V lost 3 bases to trimming and J lost 3 bases; unmatched junction nucleotides: 4. This CDR3 region has 15 residues. CDR3 loop: CASSEGGGLYNEQFF. CDR3 DNA sequence: TGTGCCAGCAGTGAAGGCGGGGGGCTCTACAATGAGCAGTTCTTC.

This rearrangement joins TRBV29-1 to TRBJ1-5; TRBD1 aligns across 9 bases. Germline V gene data show CDR1 as SQVTM and CDR2 as ANQGSEA. This CDR3 comprises 13 residues. V shed 4 bases, J shed 6 bases, and the junction held 4 bases outside the gene matches. DNA of the CDR3: TGCAGCGTTGTGGACAGGGGTGGTCAGCCCCAGCATTTT. As protein: CSVVDRGGQPQHF.

The V gene is TRBV18, the J gene TRBJ2-3; unclear D gene. Trimming took off 5 bases at V and 3 bases at J, with 6 bases between the two ends. The CDR3 is 12 amino acids. Germline CDR1 and CDR2: KGHSH and LQKENI. The CDR3 region is CASSSTTDTQYF. The CDR3 DNA follows: TGTGCCAGCTCAAGTACGACAGATACGCAGTATTTT. The full variable domain, its missing parts supplied by reference TRBV18 and TRBJ2-3, is NAGVMQNPRHLVRRRGQEARLRCSPMKGHSHVYWYRQLPEEGLKFMVYLQKENIIDESGMPKERFSAEFPKEGPSILRIQQVVRGDSAAYFCASSSTTDTQYFGPGTRLTVL.

This clone was picked up one time. The chain has TRBV19 and TRBJ2-1, with a tentative D call TRBD2 (6 bases). Germline-derived CDR1 and CDR2 are LNHDA and SQIVND (reference sequence). The V and J ends lost 5 bases and 1 base respectively, with 18 bases between them. This CDR3 contains 17 residues. The CDR3: CASSGLRAVGSYNEQFF. CDR3 coding DNA: TGTGCCAGTAGTGGACTAAGAGCGGTCGGGTCCTACAATGAGCAGTTCTTC.

The V and J genes are TRBV12-3 or TRBV12-4 and TRBJ1-2; possible D gene TRBD1, 5 bases. This CDR3 has 12 residues. V lost 5 bases and J 6 bases, leaving 10 bases between the germline ends. CDR3 sequence: CASSPRQNGYTF. In DNA form, the CDR3 reads TGTGCCAGCAGTCCTCGACAGAATGGCTACACCTTC.

The chain employs TRBV18 and TRBJ2-7; 8 nucleotides align to TRBD1. Germline loops: CDR1 KGHSH, CDR2 LQKENI. V lost 2 bases to trimming and J lost 4 bases; unmatched junction nucleotides: 10. The CDR3 is made up of 16 amino acids. The CDR3, as DNA: TGTGCCAGCTCACCATCGAGGACAGGGTGGCGGTACGAGCAGTACTTC. Its translation: CASSPSRTGWRYEQYF. Full variable domain (missing parts from reference TRBV18 and TRBJ2-7): NAGVMQNPRHLVRRRGQEARLRCSPMKGHSHVYWYRQLPEEGLKFMVYLQKENIIDESGMPKERFSAEFPKEGPSILRIQQVVRGDSAAYFCASSPSRTGWRYEQYFGPGTRLTVT.

The gene calls are TRBV6-2 or TRBV6-3 and TRBJ2-3; D may be TRBD2 (6 bases). Germline CDR1 MNHEY, CDR2 SVGEGT. V lost 6 bases to trimming and J lost 4 bases, with 14 bases between them. The CDR3 is 14 amino acids. Here the CDR3 reads CASSIGGSADTQYF. The CDR3 DNA reads TGTGCCAGCAGCATCGGGGGTAGTGCAGATACGCAGTATTTT.

V gene TRBV2 combines with J gene TRBJ1-5; 7 nucleotides align to TRBD1. V shed 6 bases and J 5 bases; nucleotides not matched to a gene: 10. The CDR3 has 15 amino acids. Germline CDR1 reads SNHLY; CDR2 reads FYNNEI. The CDR3 nucleotides read TGTGCCAGCAGGGAGAGAGGGGGCGTTCATCAGCCCCAGCATTTT. Its translation: CASRERGGVHQPQHF.

V and J are TRBV5-6 and TRBJ2-5, with D uncertain. The CDR3 extends over 13 amino acids. Trimming removed 0 bases at V and 5 bases at J, with 8 bases between. In germline, CDR1 is SGHDT, CDR2 YYEEEE. The CDR3 spells CASSLEGEETQYF. CDR3 sequence (DNA): TGTGCCAGCAGCTTGGAGGGTGAGGAGACCCAGTACTTC. Combining the CDR3 with reference TRBV5-6 and TRBJ2-5 gives the whole variable domain DAGVTQSPTHLIKTRGQQVTLRCSPKSGHDTVSWYQQALGQGPQFIFQYYEEEERQRGNFPDRFSGHQFPNYSSELNVNALLLGDSALYLCASSLEGEETQYFGPGTRLLVL.

This clone was found once. V usage is TRBV27 and J usage is TRBJ2-1, with 15 bases fitting TRBD2. V lost 2 bases, J lost 0 bases, and 2 bases stayed unmatched. The CDR3 is 18 residues long. Germline CDR1 reads MNHEY; CDR2 reads SMNVEV (reference sequence). The DNA for the CDR3 is TGTGCCAGCAGTTTAGGGACTAGCGGGAGGCACTCCTACAATGAGCAGTTCTTC. This gives the protein CASSLGTSGRHSYNEQFF.

About this clone: This sample also contains other DNA sequences that code for the same CDR3. The gene calls are TRBV5-1 and TRBJ2-1; 9 bases align to TRBD1. From germline, CDR1 is SGHRS and CDR2 YFSETQ. The CDR3 covers 15 residues. V lost 3 bases and J lost 3; bases outside the gene matches: 4. CDR3 bases: TGCGCCAGCAGCTCCGGGACAGGGAGCTACAATGAGCAGTTCTTC. Its protein is CASSSGTGSYNEQFF.

This chain joins TRBV6-2 or TRBV6-3 and TRBJ1-5; TRBD1 aligns across 10 bases. The V gene end was trimmed by 6 bases and the J gene end by 5 bases; junction bases not matched to a gene: 10. CDR1 and CDR2 from the germline V gene are MNHEY and SVGEGT. CDR3 length equals 16 residues. The chain's CDR3 is CASSPFDRGRYQPQHF. DNA for the CDR3: TGTGCCAGCAGCCCCTTCGACAGGGGGCGGTATCAGCCCCAGCATTTT.

J is TRBJ1-5 and V is TRBV2, with D unclear. Trimming removed 7 bases at V and 2 bases at J, with 12 bases between. Per the germline V gene, CDR1 is SNHLY and CDR2 is FYNNEI. This CDR3 region has 14 residues. Written as DNA, the CDR3 is TGTGCCAGCACTGCCGTGAGGGGCAATCAGCCCCAGCATTTT. Amino acid sequence: CASTAVRGNQPQHF.

The chain recombines TRBV4-1 with TRBJ2-7, with a possible D match to TRBD1 (5 bases). The CDR3 has 17 amino acids. Between the trimmed V and J ends, which lost 0 bases and 0 bases, there was a span of 15 bases. CDR1 is MGHRA and CDR2 is YSYEKL in the germline V gene. The CDR3 bases are TGCGCCAGCAGCCAAGATCCCCCCTGGGGCAGCTCCTACGAGCAGTACTTC. It specifies CASSQDPPWGSSYEQYF.

V and J are TRBV11-2 and TRBJ2-5; D is uncertain. Germline V gene lookup returns CDR1 SGHAT and CDR2 FQNNGV. V was pared by 2 bases and J by 1 base, with 2 bases between. The CDR3 extends over 12 amino acids. CDR3 DNA: TGTGCCAGCAGCTTACTCCAAGAGACCCAGTACTTC. It encodes CASSLLQETQYF.

V and J are TRBV11-3 and TRBJ1-5, with 8 bases identical to TRBD1. CDR3 length: 15 residues. Per germline, CDR1 SGHNT and CDR2 YENEEA. J lost 6 bases, V lost 3 bases, and 7 bases had no gene match. CDR3 in amino acids: CASSFLGRGLQPQHF. In DNA form, the CDR3 reads TGTGCCAGCAGCTTTCTGGGCAGGGGGCTTCAGCCCCAGCATTTT.

V gene TRBV11-1 combines with J gene TRBJ2-7, with TRBD1 matching 9 bases. The CDR3 runs to 15 residues. Per germline, CDR1 SGHAT and CDR2 FQDESV (reference sequence). V was pared by 3 bases and J by 0 bases, with 3 bases of the junction left unmatched. CDR3 amino acids: CASSLGQGHSYEQYV. The CDR3 DNA sequence: TGTGCCAGCAGCTTGGGACAGGGCCACTCCTACGAGCAGTACGTC.

The CDR3 here is CASSGAPGLPTDTQYF. The CDR3 DNA sequence: TGTGCCAGCAGTGGGGCGCCGGGACTACCAACAGATACGCAGTATTTT. The chain has TRBV6-1 and TRBJ2-3, with 7 bases identical to TRBD2. Germline CDR1 and CDR2: MNHNS and SASEGT. V shed 4 bases and J 3 bases; nucleotides not matched to a gene: 10. The CDR3 spans 16 residues.